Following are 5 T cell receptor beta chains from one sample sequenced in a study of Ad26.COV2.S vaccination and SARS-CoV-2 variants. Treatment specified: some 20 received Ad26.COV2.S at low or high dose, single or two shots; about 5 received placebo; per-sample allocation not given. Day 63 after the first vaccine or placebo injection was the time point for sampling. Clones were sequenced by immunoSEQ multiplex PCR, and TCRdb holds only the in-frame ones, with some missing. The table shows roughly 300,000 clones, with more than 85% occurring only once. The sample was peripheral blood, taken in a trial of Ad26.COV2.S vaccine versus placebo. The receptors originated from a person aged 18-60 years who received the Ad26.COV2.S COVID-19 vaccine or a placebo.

CDR3 nucleotide sequence: TGTGCCAGTAGTATCCGGCGGGGTTCCTACGAGCAGTACTTC. Translating it yields CASSIRRGSYEQYF. The V call is TRBV19, the J call TRBJ2-7; tentatively, D is TRBD2 (6 bases). Trimming removed 3 bases from V and 1 base from J, with 10 bases in between. The CDR3 extends over 14 amino acids. CDR1 LNHDA and CDR2 SQIVND come from the germline V gene (reference sequence).

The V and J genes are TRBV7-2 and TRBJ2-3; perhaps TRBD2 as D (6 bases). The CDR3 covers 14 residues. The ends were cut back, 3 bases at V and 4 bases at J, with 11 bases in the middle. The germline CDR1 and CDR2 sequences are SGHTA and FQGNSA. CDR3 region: CASSLQTRADTQYF. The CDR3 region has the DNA TGTGCCAGCAGCTTGCAGACTAGAGCAGATACGCAGTATTTT.

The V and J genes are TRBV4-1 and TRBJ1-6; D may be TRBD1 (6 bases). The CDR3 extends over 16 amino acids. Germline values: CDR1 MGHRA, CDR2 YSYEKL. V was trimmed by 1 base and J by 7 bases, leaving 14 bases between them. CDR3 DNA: TGCGCCAGCAGCCAAGGTCCCAGGGGTCCGAATTCACCCCTCCACTTT. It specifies CASSQGPRGPNSPLHF.

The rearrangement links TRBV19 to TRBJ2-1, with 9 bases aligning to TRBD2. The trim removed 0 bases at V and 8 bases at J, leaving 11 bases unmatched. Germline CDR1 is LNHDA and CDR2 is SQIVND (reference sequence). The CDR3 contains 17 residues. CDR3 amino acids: CASSIDLEASGKDEQFF. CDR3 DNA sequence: TGTGCCAGTAGTATAGATCTAGAGGCTAGCGGGAAGGATGAGCAGTTCTTC.

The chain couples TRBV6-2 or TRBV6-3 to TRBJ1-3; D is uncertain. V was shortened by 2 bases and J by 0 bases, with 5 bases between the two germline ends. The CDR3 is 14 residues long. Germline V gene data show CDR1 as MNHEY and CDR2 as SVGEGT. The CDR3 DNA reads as TGTGCCAGCAGTTACGCGAGCTCTGGAAACACCATATATTTT. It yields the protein CASSYASSGNTIYF.